This entry lists 12 T cell receptor beta chains sequenced from one sample in a study of regulatory T cells in long-lasting Graves disease. In building TCR beta libraries, iRepertoire HTBI primers were used together with Arm-PCR of CDR3 regions. TCRdb recomputed calls from the multiplex PCR reads with MiXCR, one row per CDR3 protein. The sample includes approximately 400,000 distinct CDR3 sequences, under 15% of them seen just once. This sample's time point: newly diagnosed GD, antithyroid drugs for less than 3 months. RNA extracted from PBMCs served as the sequencing template. The same sample was also studied in work on T cells in Graves' hyperthyroidism and ophthalmopathy.

The specimen comprised peripheral blood mononuclear cells (PBMCs), sampled at new diagnosis, from a patient treated with antithyroid drugs. The receptors were sampled from a woman between 25 and 40 years old with Graves disease.

Many counts were recorded for this clonotype. The chain uses TRBV12-3 or TRBV12-4 and TRBJ2-3; possibly TRBD2 for D (5 bases). The V end lost 6 bases, the J end lost 10 bases, and 17 bases lay between the germline ends. This CDR3 has 13 residues. CDR3 nucleotides: TGTGCCAGCAGCCCAGCGGTTGTAGCTCCGCAGTATTTT. Its translation: CASSPAVVAPQYF.

This clonotype was seen a handful of times. This rearrangement joins TRBV13 to TRBJ2-1, with D tentatively TRBD1 (6 bases). With 4 bases removed from V and 0 bases from J, the gap between germline ends came to 13 bases. CDR3 size: 16 residues. Looked up from germline, CDR1 is PRHDT and CDR2 is FYEKMQ (reference sequence). The CDR3 nucleotides are TGTGCCAGCAGCTCCCGCCAGGACAGCTCCTACAATGAGCAGTTCTTC. This codes for CASSSRQDSSYNEQFF.

This clonotype has a count of ten or more. V and J are TRBV12-3 or TRBV12-4 and TRBJ2-3; D remains ambiguous. This CDR3 region has 15 residues. V lost 4 bases, J lost 0 bases, and 11 bases lay in between. CDR3 in amino acids: CASSSGIVSTDTQYF. The CDR3 nucleotides are TGTGCCAGCAGTTCCGGTATCGTCAGCACAGATACGCAGTATTTT.

In this sample, this clonotype turned up many times. The chain employs TRBV29-1 and TRBJ2-1; 8 bases map to TRBD2. The CDR3 runs to 18 residues. V gave up 3 bases and J gave up 9 bases; unmatched junction bases: 22. The V gene's germline CDR1 is SQVTM and CDR2 ANQGSEA. CDR3 nucleotide sequence: TGCAGCGTTGACGGGACTAGTGTTGTGGAAGGGCCACATAGTGAGCAGTTCTTC. The encoded protein is CSVDGTSVVEGPHSEQFF.

This clonotype was observed a few times. The V and J genes are TRBV25-1 and TRBJ2-1, with TRBD1 matching over 8 bases. The germline V gene has CDR1 MGHDK and CDR2 SYGVNS. Losses at the gene ends were 5 bases for V and 7 bases for J; bases not matched to a gene: 10. CDR3 size: 15 residues. The CDR3 nucleotides read TGTGCCAGCAGTCCCCTGGACAGGGATGATAATGAGCAGTTCTTC. It is translated as CASSPLDRDDNEQFF.

As to this clonotype: A far larger clone is only one base removed, so a read error is likely. The chain carries TRBV6-9 and TRBJ2-7; perhaps D is TRBD1 or TRBD2 (5 bases each). This CDR3 has 15 residues. Trimming took off 3 bases at V and 3 bases at J, with 15 bases between the two ends. CDR1 and CDR2 (germline): MNHGY, SVAAGI. DNA for the CDR3: TGTGCCAGCAGTTACAGGGCCCTAGCATGCTACGAGCAGTACTTC. The encoded protein is CASSYRALACYEQYF.

There are many counts of this clonotype. The V gene is TRBV28, the J gene TRBJ2-4; unclear D gene. There are 14 residues in the CDR3. Germline V gene lookup returns CDR1 MDHEN and CDR2 SYDVKM. The ends were cut back, 4 bases at V and 6 bases at J, with 13 bases in the middle. The CDR3 here is CASSSGGVRNIQYF. Here the CDR3 DNA reads TGTGCCAGCAGTTCAGGTGGCGTCCGAAACATTCAGTACTTC.

This clonotype was detected a few times. An end of the junction differs from the germline gene, which may be a read error. This chain connects TRBV27 to TRBJ2-7, with TRBD2 matching over 10 bases. This CDR3 contains 13 residues. CDR1 is MNHEY, CDR2 SMNVEV, per germline (reference sequence). The CDR3, as DNA: TGTGCCAGCAGTCCTCCGGGACTAGCGAGCTACGTCTTC. Protein: CASSPPGLASYVF.

V is TRBV7-2 and J is TRBJ2-1, with 9 bases matching TRBD2. The CDR3 runs to 16 residues. J was trimmed by 7 bases and V by 2 bases; bases with no gene match: 9. Germline V CDR1 and CDR2: SGHTA, FQGNSA. The CDR3 nucleotides read TGTGCCAGCAGCTTATCGCTTAGCGGGAGTCGTAATGAGCAGTTCTTC. This encodes CASSLSLSGSRNEQFF.

The chain carries TRBV3-1 and TRBJ2-1, with D tentatively TRBD2 (5 bases). The CDR3 is 15 amino acids. V was pared by 1 base and J by 6 bases, with 13 bases between. The germline CDR1 and CDR2 sequences are LGHDT and YNNKEL (reference sequence). The CDR3 DNA reads as TGTGCCAGCAGCCAAGTAGCGATCCTACTCAATGAGCAGTTCTTC. Protein product: CASSQVAILLNEQFF.

This clonotype came up many times. The chain joins TRBV20-1 to TRBJ2-7; 8 bases are a match to TRBD2. This CDR3 comprises 14 residues. Trimming took 6 bases from V and 1 from J; bases not matched to a gene: 8. Germline loops: CDR1 DFQATT, CDR2 SNEGSKA (reference sequence). Here the CDR3 reads CSARIAGLSYEQYF. The CDR3 nucleotides read TGCAGTGCACGAATAGCGGGATTGTCCTACGAGCAGTACTTC.

This clonotype was observed many times. The chain recombines TRBV6-1 with TRBJ1-1; 7 nucleotides match TRBD1. Germline V CDR1 and CDR2: MNHNS, SASEGT. V lost 8 bases, J lost 5 bases, and 5 bases stayed unmatched. The CDR3 loop spans 12 amino acids. CDR3 in DNA: TGTGCCAGCGACAGGGAATGGACTGAAGCTTTCTTT. Amino acid sequence: CASDREWTEAFF.